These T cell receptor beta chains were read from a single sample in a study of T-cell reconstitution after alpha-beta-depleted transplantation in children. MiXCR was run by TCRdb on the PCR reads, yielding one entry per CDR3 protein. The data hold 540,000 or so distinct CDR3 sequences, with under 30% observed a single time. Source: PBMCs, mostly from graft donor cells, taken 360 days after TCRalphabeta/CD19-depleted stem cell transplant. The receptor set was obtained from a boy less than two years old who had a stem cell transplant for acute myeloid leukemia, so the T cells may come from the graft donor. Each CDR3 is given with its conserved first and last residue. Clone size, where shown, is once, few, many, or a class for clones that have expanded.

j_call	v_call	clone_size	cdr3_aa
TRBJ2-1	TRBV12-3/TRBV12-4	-	CASSPQGGAYDEQFF
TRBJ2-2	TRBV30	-	CAWTRIRGSAPGELFF
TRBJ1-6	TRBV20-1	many	CSARDQGTGNSPLHF
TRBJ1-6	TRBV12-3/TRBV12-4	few	CASSLRTPDSPLHF
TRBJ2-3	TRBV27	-	CASGTGGINTDTQYF
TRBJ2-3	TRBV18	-	CASFRTGGDTQYF
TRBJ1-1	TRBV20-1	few	CSARDPQGRNTEAFF
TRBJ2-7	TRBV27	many	CASSQGVYSYEQYF
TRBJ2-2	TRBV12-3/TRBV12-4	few	CASRPSGTGELFF
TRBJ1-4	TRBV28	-	CASRTGSSNEKLFF
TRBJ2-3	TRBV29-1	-	CSVEDRGSTDTQYF
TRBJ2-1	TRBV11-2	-	CASSLQRGHYNEQFF
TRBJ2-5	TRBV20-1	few	CSASDRAQETQYF
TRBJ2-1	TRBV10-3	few	CATRSSLSSYNEQFF
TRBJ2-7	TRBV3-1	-	CTSSPNHGGRPRSYEQYF
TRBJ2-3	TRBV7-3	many	CASSLTHAHPTDTQYF
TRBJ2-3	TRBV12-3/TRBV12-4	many	CASSPRTSGGTTDTQYF
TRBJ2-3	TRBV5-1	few	CASSLTAYTDTQYF
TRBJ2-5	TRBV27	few	CASSWRLKETQYF
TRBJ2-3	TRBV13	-	CASSPRQGPSHRWDHNTDTQYF
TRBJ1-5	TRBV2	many	CASSERLRVNQPQHF
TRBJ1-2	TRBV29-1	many	CSVERTGGQNGYTF
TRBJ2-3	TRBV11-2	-	CASSLDQWGTTDTQYF
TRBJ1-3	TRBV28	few	CASSTGGTGNTIYF
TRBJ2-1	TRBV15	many	CATSRAGGASKQFF
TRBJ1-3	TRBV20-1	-	CSARVAGPGNTIYF
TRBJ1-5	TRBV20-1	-	CSARVSGRFNQPQHF
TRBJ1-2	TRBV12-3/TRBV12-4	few	CASSWTGRAYGYTF
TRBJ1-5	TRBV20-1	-	CSASPQGADNQPQHF
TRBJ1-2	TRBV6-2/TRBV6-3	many	CASTDRMELYGYTF
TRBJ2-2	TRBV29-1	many	CSVAKGQGATNTGELFF
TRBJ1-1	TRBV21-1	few	CASRPAGREAFF
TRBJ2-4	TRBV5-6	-	CASSLNSRKGQYF
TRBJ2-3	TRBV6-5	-	CASSYGRGGDTQYF
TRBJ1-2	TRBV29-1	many	CSVPAVAAGGYGYTF
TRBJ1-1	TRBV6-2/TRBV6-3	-	CASSYEKGRLNTEAFF
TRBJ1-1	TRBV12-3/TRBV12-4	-	CATKRTANTEAFF
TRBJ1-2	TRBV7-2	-	CASSLLAAVGDYGYTF
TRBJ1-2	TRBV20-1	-	CSARDKSAGANYGYTF
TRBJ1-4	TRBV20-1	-	CSAGGTGETNEKLFF
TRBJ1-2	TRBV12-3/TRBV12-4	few	CASSFRSGGRGYTF
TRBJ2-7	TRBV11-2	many	CASSYRSSGAVYEQYF
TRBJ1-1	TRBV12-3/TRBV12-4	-	CASSLGGDFNTEAFF
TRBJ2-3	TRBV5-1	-	CASSLQGKGYTDTQYF
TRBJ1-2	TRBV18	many	CASSPSGAHPEYGYTF
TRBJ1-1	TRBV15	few	CATSGNGERGTEAFF
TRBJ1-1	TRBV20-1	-	CSAVDSDRAYTEAFF
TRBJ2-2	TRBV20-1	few	CSARAQGFYTGELFF